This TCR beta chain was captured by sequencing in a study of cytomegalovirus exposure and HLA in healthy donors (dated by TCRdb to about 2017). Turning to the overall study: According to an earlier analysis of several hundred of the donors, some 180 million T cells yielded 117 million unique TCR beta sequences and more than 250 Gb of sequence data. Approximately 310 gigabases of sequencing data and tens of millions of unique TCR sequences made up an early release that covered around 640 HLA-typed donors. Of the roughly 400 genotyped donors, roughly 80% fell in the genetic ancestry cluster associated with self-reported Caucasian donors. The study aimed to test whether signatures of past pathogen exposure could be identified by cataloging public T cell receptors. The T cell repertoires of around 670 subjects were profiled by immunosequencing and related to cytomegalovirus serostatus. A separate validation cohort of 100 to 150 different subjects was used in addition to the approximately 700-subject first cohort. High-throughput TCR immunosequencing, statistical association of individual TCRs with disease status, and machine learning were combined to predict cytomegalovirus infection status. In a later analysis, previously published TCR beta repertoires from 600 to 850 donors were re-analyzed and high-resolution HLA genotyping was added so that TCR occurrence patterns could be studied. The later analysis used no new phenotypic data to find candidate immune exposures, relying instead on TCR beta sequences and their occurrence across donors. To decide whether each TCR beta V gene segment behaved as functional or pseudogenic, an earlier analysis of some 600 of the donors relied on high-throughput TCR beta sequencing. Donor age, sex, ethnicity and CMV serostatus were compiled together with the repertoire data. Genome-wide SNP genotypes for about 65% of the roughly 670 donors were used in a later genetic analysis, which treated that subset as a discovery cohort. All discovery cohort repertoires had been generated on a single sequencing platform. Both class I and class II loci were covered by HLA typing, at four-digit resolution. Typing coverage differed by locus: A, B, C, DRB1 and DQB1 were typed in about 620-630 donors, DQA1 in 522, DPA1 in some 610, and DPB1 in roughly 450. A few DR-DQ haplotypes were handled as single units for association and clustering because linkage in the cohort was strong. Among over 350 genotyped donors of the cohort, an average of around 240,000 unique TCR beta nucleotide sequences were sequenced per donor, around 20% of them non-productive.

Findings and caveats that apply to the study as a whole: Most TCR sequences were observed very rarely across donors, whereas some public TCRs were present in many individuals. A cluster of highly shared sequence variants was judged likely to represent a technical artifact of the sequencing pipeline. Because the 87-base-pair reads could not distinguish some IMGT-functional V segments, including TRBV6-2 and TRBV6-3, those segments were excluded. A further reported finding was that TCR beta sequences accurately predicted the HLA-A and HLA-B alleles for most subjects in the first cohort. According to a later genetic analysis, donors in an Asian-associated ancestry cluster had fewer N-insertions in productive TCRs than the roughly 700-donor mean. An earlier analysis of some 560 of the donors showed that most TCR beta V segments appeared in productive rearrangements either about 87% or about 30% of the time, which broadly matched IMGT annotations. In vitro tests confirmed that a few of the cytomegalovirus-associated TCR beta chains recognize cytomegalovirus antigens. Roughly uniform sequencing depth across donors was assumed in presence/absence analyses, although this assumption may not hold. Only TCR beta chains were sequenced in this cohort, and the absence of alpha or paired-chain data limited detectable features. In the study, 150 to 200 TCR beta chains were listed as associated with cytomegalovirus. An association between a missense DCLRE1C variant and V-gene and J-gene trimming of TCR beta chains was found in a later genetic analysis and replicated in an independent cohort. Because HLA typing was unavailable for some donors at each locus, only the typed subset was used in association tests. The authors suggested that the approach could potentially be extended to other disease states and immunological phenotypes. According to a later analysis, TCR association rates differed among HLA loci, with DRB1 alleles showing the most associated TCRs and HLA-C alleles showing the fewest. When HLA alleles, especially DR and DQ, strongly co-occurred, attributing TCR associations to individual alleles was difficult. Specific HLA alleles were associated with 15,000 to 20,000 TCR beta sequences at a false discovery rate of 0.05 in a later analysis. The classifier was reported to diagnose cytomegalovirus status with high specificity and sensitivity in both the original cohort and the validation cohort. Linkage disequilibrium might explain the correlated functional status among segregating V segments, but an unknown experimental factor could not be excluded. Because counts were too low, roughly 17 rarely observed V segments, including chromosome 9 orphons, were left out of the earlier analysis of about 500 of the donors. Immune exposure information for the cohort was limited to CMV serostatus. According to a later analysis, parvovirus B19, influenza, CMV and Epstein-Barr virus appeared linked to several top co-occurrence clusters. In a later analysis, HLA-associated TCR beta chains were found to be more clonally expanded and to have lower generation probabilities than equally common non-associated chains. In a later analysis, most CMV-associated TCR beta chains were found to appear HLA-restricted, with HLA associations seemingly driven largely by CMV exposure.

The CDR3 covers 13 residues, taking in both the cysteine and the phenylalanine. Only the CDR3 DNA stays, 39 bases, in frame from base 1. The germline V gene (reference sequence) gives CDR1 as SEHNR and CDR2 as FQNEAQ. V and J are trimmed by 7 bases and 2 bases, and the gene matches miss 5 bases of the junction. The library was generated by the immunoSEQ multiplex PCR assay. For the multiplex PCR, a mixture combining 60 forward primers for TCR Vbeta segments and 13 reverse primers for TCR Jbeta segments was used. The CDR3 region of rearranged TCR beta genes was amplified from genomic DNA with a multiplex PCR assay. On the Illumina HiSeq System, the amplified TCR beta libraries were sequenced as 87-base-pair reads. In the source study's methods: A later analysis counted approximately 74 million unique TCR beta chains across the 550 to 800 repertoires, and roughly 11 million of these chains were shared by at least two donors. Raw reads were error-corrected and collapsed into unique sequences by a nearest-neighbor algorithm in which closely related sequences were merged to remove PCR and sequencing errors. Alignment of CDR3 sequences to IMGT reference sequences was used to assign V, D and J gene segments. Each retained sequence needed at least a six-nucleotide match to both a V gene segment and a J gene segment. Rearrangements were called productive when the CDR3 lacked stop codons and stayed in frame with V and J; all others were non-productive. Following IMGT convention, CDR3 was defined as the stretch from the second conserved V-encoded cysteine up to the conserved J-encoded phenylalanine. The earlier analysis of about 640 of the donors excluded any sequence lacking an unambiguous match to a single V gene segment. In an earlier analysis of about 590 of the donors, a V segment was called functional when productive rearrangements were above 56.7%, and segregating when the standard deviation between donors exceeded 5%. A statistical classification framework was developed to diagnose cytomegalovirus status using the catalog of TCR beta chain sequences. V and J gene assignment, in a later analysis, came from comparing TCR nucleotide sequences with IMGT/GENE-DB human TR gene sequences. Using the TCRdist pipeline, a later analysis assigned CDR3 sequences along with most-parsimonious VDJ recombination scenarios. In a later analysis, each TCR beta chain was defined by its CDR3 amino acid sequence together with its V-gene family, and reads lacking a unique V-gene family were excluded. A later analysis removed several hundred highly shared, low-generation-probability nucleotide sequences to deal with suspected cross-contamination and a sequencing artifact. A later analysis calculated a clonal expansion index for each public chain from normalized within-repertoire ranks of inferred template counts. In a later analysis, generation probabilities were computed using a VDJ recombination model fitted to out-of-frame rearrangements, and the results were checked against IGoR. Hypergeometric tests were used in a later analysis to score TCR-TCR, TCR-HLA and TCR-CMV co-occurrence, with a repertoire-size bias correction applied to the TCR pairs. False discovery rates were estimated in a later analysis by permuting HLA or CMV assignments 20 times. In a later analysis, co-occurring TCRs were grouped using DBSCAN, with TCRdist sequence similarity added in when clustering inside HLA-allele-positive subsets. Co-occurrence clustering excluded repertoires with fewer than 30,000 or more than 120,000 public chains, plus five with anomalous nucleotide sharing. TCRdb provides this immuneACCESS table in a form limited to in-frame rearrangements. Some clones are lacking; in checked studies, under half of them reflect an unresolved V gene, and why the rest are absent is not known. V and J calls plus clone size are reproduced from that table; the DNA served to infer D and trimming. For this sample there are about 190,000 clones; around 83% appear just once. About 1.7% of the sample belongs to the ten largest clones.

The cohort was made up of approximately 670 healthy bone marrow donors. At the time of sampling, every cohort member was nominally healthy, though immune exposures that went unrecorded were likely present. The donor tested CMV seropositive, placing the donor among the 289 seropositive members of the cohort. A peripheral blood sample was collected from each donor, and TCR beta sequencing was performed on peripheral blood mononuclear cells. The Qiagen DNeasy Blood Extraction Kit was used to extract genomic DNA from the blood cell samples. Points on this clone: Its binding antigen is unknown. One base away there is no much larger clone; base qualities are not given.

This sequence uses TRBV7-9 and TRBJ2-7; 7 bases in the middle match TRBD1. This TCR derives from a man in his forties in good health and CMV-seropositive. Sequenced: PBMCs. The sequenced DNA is TGTGCCAGCACAGGGGACAGAGCCTACGAGCAGTACTTC. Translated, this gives CASTGDRAYEQYF. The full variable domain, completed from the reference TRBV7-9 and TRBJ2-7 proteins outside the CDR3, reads DTGVSQNPRHKITKRGQNVTFRCDPISEHNRLYWYRQTLGQGPEFLTYFQNEAQLEKSRLLSDRFSAERPKGSFSTLEIQRTEQGDSAMYLCASTGDRAYEQYFGPGTRLTVT.